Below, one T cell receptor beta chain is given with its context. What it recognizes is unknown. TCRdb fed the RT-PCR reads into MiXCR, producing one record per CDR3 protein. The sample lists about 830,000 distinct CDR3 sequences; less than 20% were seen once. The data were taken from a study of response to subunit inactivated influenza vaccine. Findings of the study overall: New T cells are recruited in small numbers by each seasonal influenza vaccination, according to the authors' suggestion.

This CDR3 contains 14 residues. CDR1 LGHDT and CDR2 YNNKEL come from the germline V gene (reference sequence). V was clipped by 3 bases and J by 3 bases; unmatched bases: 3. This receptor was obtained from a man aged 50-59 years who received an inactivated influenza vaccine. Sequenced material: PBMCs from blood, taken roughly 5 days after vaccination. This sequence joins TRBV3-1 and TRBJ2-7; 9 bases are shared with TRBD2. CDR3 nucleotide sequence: TGTGCCAGCAGCCATGGCGGGGGGGACTACGAGCAGTACTTC. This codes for CASSHGGGDYEQYF.